The T cell receptor (beta chain) described here comes from a study of blood T cell repertoires in COVID-19. Across the whole study: Sources were T cells, B-cell-depleted T cells, or PBMCs; the material itself was cDNA or gDNA.

Recruited during active infection, patients (from Seattle) were subsequently followed longitudinally. This CDR3 contains 12 residues. Trimming left V 10 bases short and J 8 bases short, with 17 bases between. CDR1 is MGHDK, CDR2 SYGVNS, per germline. Libraries were prepared by immunoSEQ multiplex PCR; TCRdb keeps only in-frame clonotypes and omits some of them. The top ten clones hold 10% of a sample with some 230,000 clones, 70% to 90% of them seen once. The rearrangement uses TRBV25-1 and TRBJ1-2; D might be TRBD1 (6 bases). Sequencing was done on a sample of peripheral blood. The source of this sequence is a woman between 45 and 65 years old with COVID-19, enrolled during active disease. The CDR3 reads CATSTGPGGYTF. In nucleotides, the CDR3 is TGTGCCACCTCGACAGGCCCAGGGGGCTACACCTTC.